Listed here are 32 T cell receptor beta chains from one sample, sequenced in a study of T cells in Graves' hyperthyroidism and ophthalmopathy (dated by TCRdb to about 2019). Libraries were made using multiplex PCR. TCRdb shows the sequencer as Illumina HiSeq 2000. The TCR beta CDR3 regions were amplified from the RNA transcripts. A first-round RT-PCR of the TCR CDR3 used the HTBI primer set with the Qiagen OneStep RT-PCR kit. The public reads were quality trimmed at Q25 with fastp and then assembled into clones with MiXCR by TCRdb, keeping productive beta chains. Under each unique CDR3 protein, matching rows form one entry showing the most common genes and DNA. The sample includes around 300,000 distinct CDR3 sequences, with roughly 15% observed a single time. The ten most abundant clones make up 6.5% to 10% of the sample. The specimen sequenced was blood. The receptors originated from a middle-aged woman with Graves' hyperthyroidism.

The chain links TRBV24-1 to TRBJ2-2, with 7 bases matching TRBD1. J was trimmed by 1 base and V by 7 bases; bases with no gene match: 8. This CDR3 has 16 residues. Germline V lookup: CDR1 KGHDR, CDR2 SFDVKD. CDR3 bases: TGTGCCACCAGCAAGGTGACAGGGAAGAACACCGGGGAGCTGTTTTTT. Amino acid sequence: CATSKVTGKNTGELFF.

This clonotype was detected ten times or more. The gene calls are TRBV20-1 and TRBJ1-5, with 7 bases that match TRBD1. Germline CDR1 and CDR2: DFQATT and SNEGSKA (reference sequence). The CDR3 covers 14 residues. V dropped 6 bases and J dropped 4; count of bases not matched to a gene: 9. This CDR3 is CSAQIGTVNQPQHF. The DNA of the CDR3 is TGCAGTGCCCAGATCGGGACAGTGAATCAGCCCCAGCATTTT.

The chain carries TRBV10-3 and TRBJ1-2; D is ambiguous. The CDR3 covers 14 residues. Germline V gene data show CDR1 as ENHRY and CDR2 as SYGVKD. Trimming took off 6 bases at V and 4 bases at J, with 15 bases between the two ends. The CDR3 loop is CAISPMGGSYGYTF. Here the CDR3 DNA reads TGTGCCATCAGCCCTATGGGTGGCTCCTATGGCTACACCTTC.

This clonotype was counted many times. The CDR3, as DNA: TGCAGCGTCCAAGGACAGGGCGCCCCTCTTTATGGCTACACCTTC. Translating gives CSVQGQGAPLYGYTF. V and J are TRBV29-1 and TRBJ1-2; 8 bases align to TRBD1. This CDR3 spans 15 amino acids. The V gene's germline CDR1 is SQVTM and CDR2 ANQGSEA. V lost 6 bases to trimming and J lost 5 bases; unmatched junction nucleotides: 14.

This clonotype was seen only a few times. This chain uses TRBV7-2 with TRBJ1-3; the D is unclear. The length of the CDR3 is 17 residues. V was clipped by 0 bases and J by 1 base, with 13 bases between them. CDR1 is SGHTA and CDR2 is FQGNSA in the germline V gene. The CDR3 sequence is CASSLASTIGSGNTIYF. The CDR3 coding sequence is TGTGCCAGCAGCTTAGCGTCAACAATAGGATCTGGAAACACCATATATTTT.

This clonotype has at least ten counts. The J gene is TRBJ2-7, the V gene TRBV12-3 or TRBV12-4; no definite D call. The CDR3 extends over 12 amino acids. V was shortened by 3 bases and J by 2 bases, with 5 bases between the two germline ends. The CDR3 sequence is CASSFGAYEQYF. CDR3 nucleotides: TGTGCCAGCAGTTTCGGAGCCTACGAGCAGTACTTC.

This clonotype was counted at least ten times. The chain uses TRBV18 and TRBJ1-1, with a possible D match to TRBD1 (5 bases). CDR3 size: 15 residues. Trimming removed 3 bases at V and 7 bases at J, with 18 bases between. Germline CDR1 is KGHSH and CDR2 is LQKENI. The CDR3 DNA reads TGTGCCAGCTCACCGGCCAGGGAGGTGTTGGGTGAAGCTTTCTTT. This encodes CASSPAREVLGEAFF.

This clonotype was detected many times. This rearrangement joins TRBV6-5 to TRBJ2-2; 7 bases are shared with TRBD1. Germline values: CDR1 MNHEY, CDR2 SVGAGI. There are 15 residues in the CDR3. The J segment lost 5 bases and the V segment lost 2 bases, leaving 5 bases of the junction unmatched. For the CDR3, the DNA is TGTGCCAGCAGTTACGTAGGGGGCTGGACCGGGGAGCTGTTTTTT. It translates to CASSYVGGWTGELFF.

The chain carries TRBV7-9 and TRBJ1-2, with D possibly TRBD1 on 5 matching bases. The V gene's germline CDR1 is SEHNR and CDR2 FQNEAQ (reference sequence). This CDR3 is built from 15 residues. The V and J ends lost 8 bases and 8 bases respectively, with 24 bases between them. CDR3 in amino acids: CASGTGPVARRGYTF. CDR3 DNA: TGTGCCAGCGGCACGGGACCGGTTGCCAGAAGGGGCTACACCTTC.

J is TRBJ2-3 and V is TRBV6-1; 11 positions agree with TRBD2. J was trimmed by 4 bases and V by 4 bases; bases with no gene match: 4. Per germline, CDR1 MNHNS and CDR2 SASEGT. The CDR3 has 15 residues. CDR3 sequence reads: CASSVAGGGPDTQYF. As DNA, the CDR3 is TGTGCCAGCAGTGTAGCGGGAGGGGGCCCAGATACGCAGTATTTT.

This clonotype was seen a few times. The chain employs TRBV7-2 and TRBJ2-7; the D gene is possibly TRBD2 (5 bases). The ends were cut back, 5 bases at V and 3 bases at J, with 17 bases in the middle. The CDR3 is 15 amino acids. Germline V gene lookup returns CDR1 SGHTA and CDR2 FQGNSA. The CDR3 DNA reads as TGTGCCAGCAGCCGTAGGGCGGACTTTAACTACGAGCAGTACTTC. Protein product: CASSRRADFNYEQYF. Drawing the rest from reference TRBV7-2 and TRBJ2-7, the complete variable domain is GAGVSQSPSNKVTEKGKDVELRCDPISGHTALYWYRQSLGQGLEFLIYFQGNSAPDKSGLPSDRFSAERTGGSVSTLTIQRTQQEDSAVYLCASSRRADFNYEQYFGPGTRLTVT.

The table lists this clonotype with many counts. The V gene is TRBV5-1, the J gene TRBJ1-2; no clear D. Germline V lookup: CDR1 SGHRS, CDR2 YFSETQ. Trimming stripped 0 bases from V and 2 bases from J, with 8 bases between. The CDR3 totals 14 residues. The chain's CDR3 is CASSLAGENYGYTF. The CDR3 nucleotides are TGCGCCAGCAGCTTGGCCGGTGAGAACTATGGCTACACCTTC.

This clonotype was observed many times. The CDR3, as DNA: TGCAGCGTAGCTAGCGGGAGGGCCTCCAATGAGCAGTTCTTC. It specifies CSVASGRASNEQFF. The V gene is TRBV29-1, the J gene TRBJ2-1; TRBD2 aligns across 12 bases. The CDR3 contains 14 residues. Losses at the gene ends were 6 bases for V and 6 bases for J; bases not matched to a gene: 6. The germline V gene encodes CDR1 SQVTM and CDR2 ANQGSEA.

This clonotype showed up many times. The chain couples TRBV27 to TRBJ2-3, with 7 bases that match TRBD2. Germline trimming cut 6 bases from V and 8 bases from J; bases unmatched to any gene: 17. The CDR3 length is 16 residues. Germline V gene sequence: CDR1 MNHEY, CDR2 SMNVEV (reference sequence). The CDR3 sequence is CASSPSPPAGLVTQYF. The CDR3 DNA reads as TGTGCCAGCAGCCCGAGCCCCCCAGCGGGACTGGTTACGCAGTATTTT.

There are many counts of this clonotype. The V and J genes are TRBV7-9 and TRBJ2-3, with D maybe TRBD2 (6 bases). The CDR3 extends over 16 amino acids. Trimming took off 6 bases at V and 0 bases at J, with 16 bases between the two ends. CDR1 and CDR2 from the germline V gene are SEHNR and FQNEAQ (reference sequence). The CDR3 DNA is TGTGCCAGCAGACATCTAGCGTCTTCTAGCACAGATACGCAGTATTTT. Its protein product is CASRHLASSSTDTQYF.

This clonotype came up many times. V gene TRBV11-2 combines with J gene TRBJ1-6, with D possibly matching TRBD1 (5 bases). Trimming removed 5 bases from V and 4 bases from J, with 12 bases in between. CDR1 is SGHAT, CDR2 FQNNGV, per germline. The CDR3 consists of 15 residues. The CDR3 DNA is TGTGCCAGCAGCGGTGCGACAGAATATAATTCACCCCTCCACTTT. Translation: CASSGATEYNSPLHF.

The table lists this clonotype with many counts. This rearrangement joins TRBV28 to TRBJ2-4, with 8 bases fitting TRBD1. Germline assignment: CDR1 MDHEN and CDR2 SYDVKM. Trimming took 3 bases from V and 2 from J; bases not matched to a gene: 9. The CDR3 covers 17 residues. CDR3: CASSFSRGRDPKNIQYF. CDR3 nucleotide sequence: TGTGCCAGCAGTTTCTCCAGGGGGCGGGATCCCAAAAACATTCAGTACTTC.

The table lists this clonotype with many counts. The gene calls are TRBV29-1 and TRBJ2-1, with D possibly being TRBD1 (6 bases). The CDR3 is 14 amino acids. The V gene's germline CDR1 is SQVTM and CDR2 ANQGSEA. V lost 3 bases and J 6 bases, leaving 15 bases between the germline ends. This CDR3 reads CSVDPGAVFNEQFF. DNA of the CDR3: TGCAGCGTTGATCCAGGGGCGGTTTTCAATGAGCAGTTCTTC.

The sample holds many counts of this clonotype. The chain couples TRBV11-2 to TRBJ2-7; 8 bases align to TRBD1. The V gene's germline CDR1 is SGHAT and CDR2 FQNNGV. Trimming cost V 5 bases and J 6 bases; bases outside gene matches: 21. The CDR3 spans 18 residues. The CDR3 DNA sequence: TGTGCCAGCAGCACTAGAGGATTCAGGGGGCCCGCTGAAGTCGAGCAGTACTTC. Protein product: CASSTRGFRGPAEVEQYF.

This clonotype was counted ten times or more. This chain joins TRBV20-1 and TRBJ2-5; tentatively, D is TRBD1 or TRBD2 (6 bases each). V lost 3 bases and J lost 5, with 19 bases in between. This CDR3 is built from 15 residues. Per germline, CDR1 DFQATT and CDR2 SNEGSKA (reference sequence). The chain's CDR3 is CSASETTRGGETQYF. The CDR3, as DNA: TGCAGTGCTAGCGAGACAACAAGAGGGGGGGAGACCCAGTACTTC.

This clonotype showed up just a few times. This chain links TRBV7-9 with TRBJ2-1; TRBD2 agrees at 11 bases. The CDR3 length is 16 residues. Germline CDR1 reads SEHNR; CDR2 reads FQNEAQ (reference sequence). Unmatched junction bases numbered 7, after V lost 0 bases and J lost 9 bases. In DNA, the CDR3 is TGTGCCAGCAGCTTAGCTACTAGCGGGAGTTTCGGTGAGCAGTTCTTC. Encoded protein: CASSLATSGSFGEQFF.

This sequence joins TRBV10-3 and TRBJ2-3; TRBD2 matches at 8 bases. This CDR3 has 17 residues. V was clipped by 3 bases and J by 1 base; unmatched bases: 9. In germline, CDR1 is ENHRY, CDR2 SYGVKD. The CDR3 is CAISDLPAGEGTDTQYF. Here the CDR3 DNA reads TGTGCCATCAGTGATTTACCAGCGGGAGAAGGCACAGATACGCAGTATTTT.

This clonotype was observed at least ten times. The rearrangement joins TRBV3-1 to TRBJ1-2; unclear D gene. The V gene's germline CDR1 is LGHDT and CDR2 YNNKEL (reference sequence). Trimming removed 4 bases at V and 4 bases at J, with 13 bases between. The CDR3 has 14 amino acids. The chain's CDR3 is CASSPGDPFYGYTF. The CDR3 coding sequence is TGTGCCAGCAGCCCCGGGGATCCGTTCTATGGCTACACCTTC.

This clonotype occurred many times. This sequence joins TRBV20-1 and TRBJ2-3, with D possibly being TRBD2 (6 bases). The germline CDR1 and CDR2 sequences are DFQATT and SNEGSKA (reference sequence). The V end lost 2 bases, the J end lost 1 base, and 10 bases lay between the germline ends. The CDR3 runs to 14 residues. CDR3 in amino acids: CSARSGARTDTQYF. CDR3 DNA: TGCAGTGCTAGATCGGGAGCTCGCACAGATACGCAGTATTTT.

This clonotype was recorded many times. This sequence joins TRBV5-1 and TRBJ2-2, with TRBD1 as a possible D gene (6 bases). Trimming stripped 4 bases from V and 6 bases from J, with 10 bases between. CDR1 and CDR2 from the germline V gene are SGHRS and YFSETQ. The CDR3 runs to 13 residues. The CDR3 protein is CASSPEGAGELFF. CDR3 nucleotide sequence: TGCGCCAGCAGCCCAGAGGGGGCCGGGGAGCTGTTTTTT.

There are a few counts of this clonotype. The gene calls are TRBV7-2 and TRBJ2-1, with 8 bases that match TRBD1. This CDR3 comprises 15 residues. V was clipped by 3 bases and J by 3 bases; unmatched bases: 4. Germline V gene sequence: CDR1 SGHTA, CDR2 FQGNSA. Here the CDR3 DNA reads TGTGCCAGCAGCTTCAGACAGGGGATCTACAATGAGCAGTTCTTC. Amino acids: CASSFRQGIYNEQFF.

This clonotype has a count of ten or more. This chain uses TRBV9 with TRBJ1-2, with unresolved D. CDR1 is SGDLS and CDR2 is YYNGEE in the germline V gene. The CDR3 loop spans 14 amino acids. The V end lost 6 bases, the J end lost 3 bases, and 15 bases lay between the germline ends. CDR3 coding DNA: TGTGCCAGCACCTCAACCGGTCGGGACTATGGCTACACCTTC. Protein sequence: CASTSTGRDYGYTF.

This clonotype was recorded many times. V usage is TRBV2 and J usage is TRBJ2-1, with 8 bases lining up with TRBD2. Trimming removed 5 bases from V and 3 bases from J; junction bases left unmatched: 6. Germline V gives CDR1 SNHLY, CDR2 FYNNEI. The CDR3 has 15 amino acids. The CDR3 nucleotides are TGTGCCAGCAGTCTAGCGGGTAGGAGCTACAATGAGCAGTTCTTC. Encoded protein: CASSLAGRSYNEQFF.

With regard to this clonotype: At one of its ends the junction is not consistent with the germline gene, which may arise from a read error. V is TRBV5-1 and J is TRBJ2-2; D unresolved. The CDR3 totals 15 residues. Germline-derived CDR1 and CDR2 are SGHRS and YFSETQ. CDR3 residues: CASSTLQLGTGELFF. DNA for the CDR3: TGTGCCAGCAGCACACTCCAGCTTGGCACCGGGGAGCTGTTTTTT.

This clonotype has only a few counts. V usage is TRBV19 and J usage is TRBJ2-1; a possible D gene is TRBD2 (6 bases). CDR3 length: 14 residues. The germline gives CDR1 LNHDA, CDR2 SQIVND (reference sequence). Trimming shortened V by 7 bases and J by 5 bases, and 15 bases separated the two germline ends. This CDR3 is CASKSLGLNNEQFF. In nucleotides, the CDR3 is TGTGCCAGTAAGTCTTTGGGACTGAACAATGAGCAGTTCTTC.

The chain links TRBV3-1 to TRBJ1-4, with 8 bases that match TRBD1. There are 16 residues in the CDR3. V lost 2 bases and J lost 8; bases outside the gene matches: 10. Germline lookup yields CDR1 LGHDT and CDR2 YNNKEL (reference sequence). CDR3 sequence reads: CASSQLSTGAGEKLFF. CDR3 DNA: TGTGCCAGCAGCCAACTTTCGACAGGGGCAGGGGAAAAACTGTTTTTT.

This clonotype showed up many times. The V and J genes are TRBV29-1 and TRBJ1-2; D uncertain. The germline CDR1 and CDR2 sequences are SQVTM and ANQGSEA. The CDR3 spans 13 residues. V lost 5 bases, J lost 1 base, and 11 bases lay in between. The CDR3 here is CSVSRIDNYGYTF. The CDR3 DNA is TGCAGCGTTTCGCGAATTGATAACTATGGCTACACCTTC. Full variable domain (outside the CDR3, taken from reference TRBV29-1 and TRBJ1-2): SAVISQKPSRDICQRGTSLTIQCQVDSQVTMMFWYRQQPGQSLTLIATANQGSEATYESGFVIDKFPISRPNLTFSTLTVSNMSPEDSSIYLCSVSRIDNYGYTFGSGTRLTVV.